Shown below are 11 T cell receptor beta chains from a single sample sequenced in a study of tumor and adjacent non-tumor tissue in lung cancer. Three rounds of nested PCR, following a modified ARM-PCR protocol, produced the TCRbeta library. TCRdb reprocessed the multiplex PCR reads via MiXCR and lists one record per CDR3 protein. The table shows 200,000 to 250,000 distinct CDR3 sequences, with roughly 70% occurring only once. RNA was extracted from bulk tissue without any cell sorting. The sequenced sample was lung tumor tissue. These receptors came from a man aged 55 to 69 with non-small cell lung cancer.

Details on this clonotype: Sequence at one end of the junction differs from germline and may be a read error. The V call is TRBV6-5, the J call TRBJ2-3; D possibly corresponds to TRBD2 (6 bases). This CDR3 region has 14 residues. In germline, CDR1 is MNHEY, CDR2 SVGAGI. CDR3 loop: CASNPHHSGDTQYF. For the CDR3, the DNA is TGTGCCAGCAACCCCCACCATAGCGGAGATACGCAATATTTT.

Of note for this clonotype: The CDR3 carries no conserved terminal phenylalanine or tryptophan, so it likely arises from a read error. The CDR3 reads CASRGGDKNTEAFY. In DNA form, the CDR3 reads TGCGCCAGCAGGGGCGGGGATAAGAACACTGAAGCTTTCTAC. The chain recombines TRBV5-1 with TRBJ1-1, with D hard to call. Trimming shortened V by 5 bases and J by 1 base, and 12 bases separated the two germline ends. The germline V gene encodes CDR1 SGHRS and CDR2 YFSETQ. The CDR3 is made up of 14 amino acids.

Worth noting for this clonotype: Being one base from a much bigger clone, this may be a read error. The V gene is TRBV6-9, the J gene TRBJ2-7; TRBD1 agrees at 8 bases. This CDR3 region has 15 residues. Per the germline V gene, CDR1 is MNHGY and CDR2 is SVAAGI. V was clipped by 2 bases and J by 3 bases; unmatched bases: 6. The CDR3 protein is CASSYPDRDVYEQYF. DNA of the CDR3: TGTGCCAGCAGTTATCCGGACAGGGATGTCTACGAGCAGTACTTC.

As to this clonotype: With a much larger clone just one base away, this may be a read error. The chain employs TRBV6-5 and TRBJ2-1, with unresolved D. Per the germline V gene, CDR1 is MNHEY and CDR2 is SVGAGI. Trimming took off 3 bases at V and 12 bases at J, with 15 bases between the two ends. The CDR3 is made up of 13 amino acids. The CDR3, as DNA: TGTGCCAGCAGTTATCCGGTAACCCGCCGGCAGTTCTTC. Amino acids: CASSYPVTRRQFF.

A word on this clonotype: An end of the junction differs from the germline gene, which may be a read error. V is TRBV29-1 and J is TRBJ2-3, with 8 positions matching TRBD2. Germline assignment: CDR1 SQVTM and CDR2 ANQGSEA. The CDR3 has 15 amino acids. The CDR3 bases are TGCAGAGTTGTAATTATAACGGGAGGGACAGATACGCAGTATTTT. It encodes CRVVIITGGTDTQYF.

Worth noting for this clonotype: A much more abundant neighbour one base away suggests this may be a read error. The V and J genes are TRBV12-3 or TRBV12-4 and TRBJ1-1; 8 bases line up with TRBD1. With 2 bases clipped from V and 2 bases from J, the junction kept 7 bases outside the gene matches. This CDR3 has 16 residues. In DNA, the CDR3 is TGTGCCAGCAGTTTAAGACAGGGGATTGGTAACACTGAAGCTTTCTTT. It yields the protein CASSLRQGIGNTEAFF.

This chain uses TRBV5-5 with TRBJ1-2, with a weak D call TRBD1 (6 bases). The CDR3 length is 13 residues. Trimming took off 4 bases at V and 4 bases at J, with 11 bases between the two ends. Germline V gene lookup returns CDR1 SGHKS and CDR2 YYEKEE (reference sequence). CDR3 sequence: CASSKGVGYGYTF. The CDR3, as DNA: TGTGCCAGCAGCAAGGGGGTCGGCTATGGCTACACCTTC.

The V gene is TRBV4-1, the J gene TRBJ1-5; tentatively, D is TRBD1 (6 bases). The J call is doubtful: the DNA matches TRBJ2-3 better. The CDR3 consists of 17 residues. The germline CDR1 and CDR2 sequences are MGHRA and YSYEKL. The CDR3 sequence: CASSQDLQGLSNQPQYF. CDR3 nucleotides: TGCGCCAGCAGCCAGGACCTTCAGGGGCTTAGCAATCAGCCCCAGTATTTT.

A few counts support this clonotype. The rearrangement uses TRBV14 and TRBJ2-3; D is possibly TRBD1 (5 bases). Germline CDR1 and CDR2: SGHDN and FVKESK. The CDR3 is 14 residues long. The V gene lost 3 bases and the J gene lost 3 bases, with 10 bases spanning the gap. CDR3 DNA sequence: TGTGCCAGCAGCCATCAACAGGAAACAGATACGCAGTATTTT. This gives the protein CASSHQQETDTQYF.

For this clonotype: This may come from a read error, since a much larger clone is one base off. The chain couples TRBV20-1 to TRBJ1-1; D is ambiguous. The CDR3 contains 12 residues. CDR1 DFQATT and CDR2 SNEGSKA come from the germline V gene (reference sequence). In DNA, the CDR3 is TGCGGTGCTGTCGGGGATAGCGCTGAAGCTTTCTTT. This encodes CGAVGDSAEAFF.

This clonotype was counted many times. The chain combines TRBV10-2 with TRBJ2-7; D perhaps matches TRBD2 (6 bases). The CDR3 spans 13 residues. V dropped 6 bases and J dropped 1 base, with 10 bases sitting between them. Germline V gene data show CDR1 as WSHSY and CDR2 as SAAADI. The CDR3 is CASRGLFSYEQYF. The CDR3 nucleotides read TGCGCCAGCAGAGGACTATTTTCCTACGAGCAGTACTTC.